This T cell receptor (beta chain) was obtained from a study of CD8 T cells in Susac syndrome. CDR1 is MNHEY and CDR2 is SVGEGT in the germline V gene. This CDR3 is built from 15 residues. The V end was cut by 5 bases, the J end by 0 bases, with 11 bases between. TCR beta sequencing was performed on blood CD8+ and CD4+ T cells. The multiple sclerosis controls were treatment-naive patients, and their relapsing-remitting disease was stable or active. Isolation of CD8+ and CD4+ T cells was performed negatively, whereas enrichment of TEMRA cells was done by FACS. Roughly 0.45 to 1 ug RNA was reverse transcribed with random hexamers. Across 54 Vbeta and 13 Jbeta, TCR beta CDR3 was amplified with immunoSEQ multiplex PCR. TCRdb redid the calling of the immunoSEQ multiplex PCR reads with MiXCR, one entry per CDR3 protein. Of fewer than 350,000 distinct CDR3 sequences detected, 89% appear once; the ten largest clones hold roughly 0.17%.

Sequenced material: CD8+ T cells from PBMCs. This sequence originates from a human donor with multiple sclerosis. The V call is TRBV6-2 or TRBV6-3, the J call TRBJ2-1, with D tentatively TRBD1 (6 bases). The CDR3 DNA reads TGTGCCAGCAGTCCCCCAGGGGACTCCTACAATGAGCAGTTCTTC. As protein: CASSPPGDSYNEQFF.